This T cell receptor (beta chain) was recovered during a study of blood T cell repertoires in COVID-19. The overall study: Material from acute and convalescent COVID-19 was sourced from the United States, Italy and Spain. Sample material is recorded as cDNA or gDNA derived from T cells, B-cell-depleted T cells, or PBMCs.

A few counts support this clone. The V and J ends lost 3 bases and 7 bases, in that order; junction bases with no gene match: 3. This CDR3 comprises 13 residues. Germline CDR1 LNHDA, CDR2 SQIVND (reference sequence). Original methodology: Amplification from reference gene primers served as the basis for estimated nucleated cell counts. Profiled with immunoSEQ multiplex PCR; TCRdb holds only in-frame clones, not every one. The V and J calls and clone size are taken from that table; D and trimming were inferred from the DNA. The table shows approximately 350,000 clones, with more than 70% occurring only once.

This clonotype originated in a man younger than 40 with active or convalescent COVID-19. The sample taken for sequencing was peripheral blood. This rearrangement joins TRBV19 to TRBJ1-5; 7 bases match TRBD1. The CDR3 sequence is CASSMQGVQPQHF. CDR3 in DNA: TGTGCCAGTAGTATGCAGGGGGTCCAGCCCCAGCATTTT.